A single sample is the source of the 2 T cell receptor beta chains below, sequenced in a study of control samples from healthy donors and cancer patients. TCRdb's copy holds only in-frame clones and misses some; the assay was immunoSEQ multiplex PCR. This table has 150,000 to 200,000 clones, 85% to 90% appearing once. The sequenced sample consisted of blood. These receptors originate from a woman in her twenties or thirties in good health.

This chain connects TRBV27 to TRBJ2-7; D call uncertain. The CDR3 sequence is 12 residues long. V lost 7 bases and J 2 bases, leaving 9 bases between the germline ends. The germline V gene encodes CDR1 MNHEY and CDR2 SMNVEV (reference sequence). The CDR3 loop reads CASTSSAYEQYF. The DNA of the CDR3 is TGTGCCAGCACAAGTTCTGCCTACGAGCAGTACTTC.

V is TRBV25-1 and J is TRBJ2-2, with D unresolved. The length of the CDR3 is 12 residues. V was shortened by 5 bases and J by 0 bases, with 1 base between the two germline ends. Germline CDR1 MGHDK, CDR2 SYGVNS. The CDR3 DNA sequence: TGTGCCAGCAGTTCGAACACCGGGGAGCTGTTTTTT. Protein sequence: CASSSNTGELFF.